This T cell receptor beta chain was identified in a study of T-cell reconstitution after alpha-beta-depleted transplantation in children. TCRbeta library preparation incorporated unique molecular identifiers. Each CDR3 protein gets one entry after TCRdb re-called the PCR reads with MiXCR. The sample contains 610,000 or so distinct CDR3 sequences, roughly 30% of which appear only once. V dropped 2 bases and J dropped 0; count of bases not matched to a gene: 2. This CDR3 has 15 amino acids. Germline V gene lookup returns CDR1 LGHDT and CDR2 YNNKEL (reference sequence). General observations from the study: High day-60 TCRbeta diversity in some patients came from surviving recipient T cells and thymic progenitors. T-cell counts and diversity at one year post-transplant came mainly from newly produced T cells. Several hundred rapidly expanded clones from non-depleted graft cells reportedly supplied alpha-beta T cells about two months post-transplant.

A word on this clonotype: Its antigen is not identified.

J is TRBJ1-1 and V is TRBV3-1, with 8 bases fitting TRBD1. This specimen was PBMCs, taken before TCRalphabeta/CD19-depleted stem cell transplant. The TCR originated in a boy under two years old with Wiskott-Aldrich syndrome, due to receive a stem cell transplant. The chain's CDR3 is CASSQLTGVNTEAFF. CDR3 DNA: TGTGCCAGCAGCCAACTGACAGGGGTGAACACTGAAGCTTTCTTT.